This T cell receptor (beta chain) was sequenced during a study of blood T cell repertoires in COVID-19. At the level of the study: Sample material is recorded as cDNA or gDNA derived from T cells, B-cell-depleted T cells, or PBMCs.

Original data processing: Amplification of reference gene primers provided the estimated nucleated cell counts. This table comes from immunoSEQ multiplex PCR, and its TCRdb copy is limited to in-frame clones, with some not included. D and trimming were read from the DNA, whereas the V and J calls and clone size are those reported in that table. The sample has about 82,000 clones; around 80% are singletons. CDR1 is SGHRS, CDR2 YFSETQ, per germline. V was shortened by 4 bases and J by 0 bases, with 14 bases between the two germline ends. The length of the CDR3 is 16 residues. The rearrangement uses TRBV5-1 and TRBJ1-3, with unresolved D. The sample taken for sequencing was peripheral blood. The TCR comes from a man in his fifties with active or convalescent COVID-19. CDR3 sequence reads: CASSDQATPSGNTIYF. Written as DNA, the CDR3 is TGCGCCAGCAGCGACCAGGCGACCCCCTCTGGAAACACCATATATTTT.